Listed here are 5 T cell receptor beta chains from one sample, sequenced in a study of T cells after yellow fever vaccination. Using its own MiXCR run on the 5' RACE reads, TCRdb lists one record per CDR3 protein. The sample contains about 340,000 distinct CDR3 sequences, 8.5% to 9% of which appear only once. The sequenced sample was PBMCs, obtained on the day of the first yellow fever vaccination. The receptors shown here come from a man between 18 and 35 years old who received the YFV17D yellow fever vaccine.

This clonotype came up many times. V and J are TRBV7-2 and TRBJ2-7, with 8 bases identical to TRBD2. The CDR3 is made up of 15 amino acids. Losses at the gene ends were 4 bases for V and 0 bases for J; bases not matched to a gene: 5. Germline V gene sequence: CDR1 SGHTA, CDR2 FQGNSA. The CDR3 sequence is CASSSRGGHSYEQYV. CDR3 nucleotides: TGTGCCAGCAGCTCCCGCGGGGGGCACTCCTACGAGCAGTACGTC.

The table lists this clonotype with a few counts. The V call is TRBV3-1, the J call TRBJ1-6; D unclear. The germline V gene encodes CDR1 LGHDT and CDR2 YNNKEL (reference sequence). The CDR3 has 19 residues. V was shortened by 4 bases and J by 0 bases, with 19 bases between the two germline ends. The CDR3 bases are TGTGCCAGCAGCCCCCCCATGCGACACTTTTTCTCCTATAATTCACCCCTCCACTTT. The encoded protein is CASSPPMRHFFSYNSPLHF.

This chain connects TRBV30 to TRBJ1-2; perhaps TRBD1 as D (5 bases). V was clipped by 0 bases and J by 0 bases, with 8 bases between them. The germline CDR1 and CDR2 sequences are GTSNPN and SVGIG (reference sequence). The CDR3 extends over 14 amino acids. The DNA for the CDR3 is TGTGCCTGGAGTGTTGACAGTTCTAACTATGGCTACACCTTC. It translates to CAWSVDSSNYGYTF.

The CDR3 coding sequence is TGTGCCAGCAGCCAAGGGGACTCCTACAATGAGCAGTTCTTC. It specifies CASSQGDSYNEQFF. The gene calls are TRBV14 and TRBJ2-1; no clear D gene. V lost 1 base to trimming and J lost 0 bases, with 4 bases between them. This CDR3 spans 14 amino acids. Germline values: CDR1 SGHDN, CDR2 FVKESK.

The CDR3 reads CASSPSGFHNEQFF. The CDR3 nucleotides are TGTGCCAGCAGCCCTAGTGGGTTTCACAATGAGCAGTTCTTC. The chain joins TRBV9 to TRBJ2-1; D not resolved. The CDR3 loop spans 14 amino acids. Trimming took off 4 bases at V and 5 bases at J, with 13 bases between the two ends. Germline CDR1 is SGDLS and CDR2 is YYNGEE. Full variable domain (outside the CDR3, taken from reference TRBV9 and TRBJ2-1): DSGVTQTPKHLITATGQRVTLRCSPRSGDLSVYWYQQSLDQGLQFLIQYYNGEERAKGNILERFSAQQFPDLHSELNLSSLELGDSALYFCASSPSGFHNEQFFGPGTRLTVL.